This TCR beta chain was observed in a study of regulatory T cells in long-lasting Graves disease. The CDR3 contains 17 residues. V gave up 3 bases and J gave up 2 bases; unmatched junction bases: 8. The germline CDR1 and CDR2 sequences are LGHDT and YNNKEL (reference sequence). Investigators prepared the TCR beta libraries by applying iRepertoire HTBI primers and Arm-PCR of CDR3 regions. TCRdb analysed the multiplex PCR reads with MiXCR anew, one entry per CDR3 protein. The profile shows about 560,000 distinct CDR3 sequences, about 16% of them singletons. Time point of the sample: newly diagnosed GD, antithyroid drugs for less than 3 months. PBMC-extracted RNA yielded the TCR library. Tubes containing EDTA received about 10 milliliters of drawn peripheral blood. This same sample was also part of a study on T cells in Graves' hyperthyroidism and ophthalmopathy.

The chain uses TRBV3-1 and TRBJ2-3, with TRBD2 matching 10 bases. The input for sequencing was peripheral blood mononuclear cells (PBMCs), taken at new diagnosis, from a patient treated with antithyroid drugs. This sequence originates from a man younger than 30 with Graves disease. The CDR3 sequence: CASSHGLAGASTDTQYF. The CDR3 region has the DNA TGTGCCAGCAGCCACGGGCTAGCGGGGGCATCCACAGATACGCAGTATTTT.